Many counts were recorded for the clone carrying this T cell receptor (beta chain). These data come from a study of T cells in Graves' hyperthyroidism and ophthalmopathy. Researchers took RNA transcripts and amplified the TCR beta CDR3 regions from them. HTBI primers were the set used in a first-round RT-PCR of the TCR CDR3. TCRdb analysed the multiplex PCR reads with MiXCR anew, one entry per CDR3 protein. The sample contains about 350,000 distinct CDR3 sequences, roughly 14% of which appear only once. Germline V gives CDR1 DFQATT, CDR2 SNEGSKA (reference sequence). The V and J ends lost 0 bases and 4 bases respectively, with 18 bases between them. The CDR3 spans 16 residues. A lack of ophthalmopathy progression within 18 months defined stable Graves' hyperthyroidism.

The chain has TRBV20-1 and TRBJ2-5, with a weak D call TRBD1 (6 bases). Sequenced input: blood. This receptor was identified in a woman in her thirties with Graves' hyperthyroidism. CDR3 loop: CSARDEQTGWGETQYF. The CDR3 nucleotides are TGCAGTGCTAGAGATGAGCAAACAGGGTGGGGAGAGACCCAGTACTTC.